The 19 T cell receptor beta chains presented below share a single source sample, sequenced in a study of OX40 agonist ivuxolimab in advanced cancers. Sequenced by immunoSEQ multiplex PCR; TCRdb stores in-frame clones only, minus some. The sample holds around 70,000 clones, 80% to 95% seen once. Sequencing was performed on CD4+ or CD8+ T cells sorted from blood, taken in a trial of the OX40 agonist ivuxolimab. Receptor source: an adult with an advanced solid tumor such as melanoma, head and neck, liver or kidney cancer.

The V and J genes are TRBV5-1 and TRBJ2-3; 11 nucleotides agree with TRBD2. Unmatched junction bases numbered 1, after V lost 3 bases and J lost 4 bases. The CDR3 runs to 14 residues. Germline assignment: CDR1 SGHRS and CDR2 YFSETQ. In DNA, the CDR3 is TGCGCCAGCAGCTCTAGCGGGGGGTCAGATACGCAGTATTTT. It codes for CASSSSGGSDTQYF.

This chain links TRBV5-1 with TRBJ2-7, with TRBD2 identical over 9 bases. J lost 5 bases, V lost 6 bases, and 9 bases had no gene match. The CDR3 totals 14 residues. Germline lookup yields CDR1 SGHRS and CDR2 YFSETQ. The CDR3 sequence: CASTPGTSWDEQYF. The DNA of the CDR3 is TGCGCCAGCACCCCCGGGACTAGCTGGGACGAGCAGTACTTC. The complete variable domain, with remaining parts taken from reference TRBV5-1 and TRBJ2-7, reads KAGVTQTPRYLIKTRGQQVTLSCSPISGHRSVSWYQQTPGQGLQFLFEYFSETQRNKGNFPGRFSGRQFSNSRSEMNVSTLELGDSALYLCASTPGTSWDEQYFGPGTRLTVT.

The rearrangement joins TRBV13 to TRBJ1-1; TRBD1 agrees at 7 bases. V shed 2 bases and J 2 bases; nucleotides not matched to a gene: 2. Germline loops: CDR1 PRHDT, CDR2 FYEKMQ (reference sequence). The CDR3 covers 14 residues. The chain's CDR3 is CASSLRQGNTEAFF. CDR3 DNA: TGTGCCAGCAGCTTAAGACAGGGCAACACTGAAGCTTTCTTT.

The chain has TRBV27 and TRBJ2-7; D is uncertain. Germline V gene data show CDR1 as MNHEY and CDR2 as SMNVEV (reference sequence). CDR3 length: 14 amino acids. V lost 5 bases and J 1 base, leaving 12 bases between the germline ends. For the CDR3, the DNA is TGTGCCAGCAGTCCCTACACCAATTCCTACGAGCAGTACTTC. Its protein product is CASSPYTNSYEQYF.

The chain recombines TRBV5-1 with TRBJ2-3; D unresolved. Germline CDR1 reads SGHRS; CDR2 reads YFSETQ. Trimming took off 3 bases at V and 1 base at J, with 15 bases between the two ends. The CDR3 covers 16 residues. The CDR3 reads CASSSTPPSGTDTQYF. The CDR3 coding sequence is TGCGCCAGCAGCTCCACCCCTCCATCTGGCACAGATACGCAGTATTTT. Using reference TRBV5-1 and TRBJ2-3 for the parts outside the CDR3, the full variable domain is KAGVTQTPRYLIKTRGQQVTLSCSPISGHRSVSWYQQTPGQGLQFLFEYFSETQRNKGNFPGRFSGRQFSNSRSEMNVSTLELGDSALYLCASSSTPPSGTDTQYFGPGTRLTVL.

In this sample, this clone turned up once. The chain employs TRBV7-8 and TRBJ1-3; no clear D. Germline lookup yields CDR1 SGHVS and CDR2 FQNEAQ. V was trimmed by 5 bases and J by 0 bases, leaving 11 bases between them. This CDR3 is 15 amino acids long. CDR3 sequence: CASSPVYNSGNTIYF. CDR3 nucleotides: TGTGCCAGCAGCCCCGTTTATAACTCTGGAAACACCATATATTTT. Variable domain in full (rest from reference TRBV7-8 and TRBJ1-3): GAGVSQSPRYKVAKRGQDVALRCDPISGHVSLFWYQQALGQGPEFLTYFQNEAQLDKSGLPSDRFFAERPEGSVSTLKIQRTQQEDSAVYLCASSPVYNSGNTIYFGEGSWLTVV.

The chain employs TRBV19 and TRBJ2-4; TRBD2 might be the D (6 bases). V lost 10 bases to trimming and J lost 7 bases, with 14 bases between them. The length of the CDR3 is 12 residues. CDR1 is LNHDA, CDR2 SQIVND, per germline (reference sequence). CDR3 in amino acids: CATGAGRNIQYF. DNA for the CDR3: TGTGCCACCGGGGCAGGGAGGAACATTCAGTACTTC. Full variable domain (rest looked up from reference TRBV19 and TRBJ2-4): DGGITQSPKYLFRKEGQNVTLSCEQNLNHDAMYWYRQDPGQGLRLIYYSQIVNDFQKGDIAEGYSVSREKKESFPLTVTSAQKNPTAFYLCATGAGRNIQYFGAGTRLSVL.

Details on this clone: One end of the junction does not line up with germline, which may come from a read error. This chain uses TRBV7-7 with TRBJ2-5; perhaps D is TRBD1 or TRBD2 (6 bases each). The CDR3 has 14 amino acids. The germline V gene encodes CDR1 SSHAT and CDR2 FNYEAQ (reference sequence). CDR3 coding DNA: TGTGCTAGCAGCTACTACGGGGGCGAGGAGACCCAGTACTTC. Translated: CASSYYGGEETQYF.

Here the CDR3 reads CASSPGGPDYTF. Here the CDR3 DNA reads TGTGCCAGCAGCCCGGGGGGGCCTGACTACACCTTC. This chain joins TRBV13 and TRBJ1-2; a possible D gene is TRBD1 (6 bases). The germline V gene has CDR1 PRHDT and CDR2 FYEKMQ (reference sequence). V was pared by 5 bases and J by 10 bases, with 14 bases between. CDR3 length: 12 residues.

The gene calls are TRBV27 and TRBJ2-1, with no clear D. Looked up from germline, CDR1 is MNHEY and CDR2 is SMNVEV (reference sequence). The CDR3 consists of 11 residues. V lost 2 bases and J lost 15, with 11 bases in between. In nucleotides, the CDR3 is TGTGCCAGCAGTTTAGGGTTTAATTGGTTCTTC. Translated, it gives CASSLGFNWFF.

The J gene is TRBJ2-2, the V gene TRBV9, with 9 positions matching TRBD1. This CDR3 is 16 amino acids long. With V trimmed by 4 bases and J by 1 base, 5 bases remained unmatched. Per the germline V gene, CDR1 is SGDLS and CDR2 is YYNGEE. This chain's CDR3 is CASSPPGQGNTGELFF. The DNA for the CDR3 is TGTGCCAGCAGCCCCCCGGGACAGGGGAACACCGGGGAGCTGTTTTTT.

This chain joins TRBV4-2 and TRBJ2-7, with D possibly being TRBD2 (6 bases). Germline loops: CDR1 LGHNA, CDR2 YNFKEQ. V was clipped by 2 bases and J by 3 bases, with 17 bases between them. This CDR3 is built from 16 residues. The CDR3 sequence: CASSQNELAGSYEQYF. In DNA, the CDR3 is TGTGCCAGCAGCCAAAACGAGTTGGCCGGGAGCTACGAGCAGTACTTC.

V and J are TRBV6-1 and TRBJ2-7; the match to TRBD1 covers 9 bases. In germline, CDR1 is MNHNS, CDR2 SASEGT. CDR3 length equals 15 residues. V shed 3 bases and J 3 bases; nucleotides not matched to a gene: 6. As DNA, the CDR3 is TGTGCCAGCAGTGAGGCACCGGGACAGGGCTACGAGCAGTACTTC. This codes for CASSEAPGQGYEQYF.

The chain's CDR3 is CASSLAGTNSPLHF. The CDR3 DNA reads as TGTGCCAGCAGCTTGGCGGGGACGAATTCACCCCTCCACTTT. The V gene is TRBV5-4, the J gene TRBJ1-6; TRBD1 might be the D (5 bases). The V gene lost 0 bases and the J gene lost 7 bases, with 8 bases spanning the gap. This CDR3 region has 14 residues. Looked up from germline, CDR1 is SGHNT and CDR2 is YYREEE (reference sequence).

V and J are TRBV2 and TRBJ1-2; 8 bases line up with TRBD1. The CDR3 length is 16 residues. V gave up 4 bases and J gave up 3 bases; unmatched junction bases: 10. The V gene's germline CDR1 is SNHLY and CDR2 FYNNEI. Here the CDR3 DNA reads TGTGCCAGCAGTGTTCACCGACTGACAGGGGACTATGGCTACACCTTC. Translation gives CASSVHRLTGDYGYTF.

The V gene is TRBV27, the J gene TRBJ2-6; no definite D call. Germline-derived CDR1 and CDR2 are MNHEY and SMNVEV (reference sequence). The CDR3 is made up of 13 amino acids. V was trimmed by 9 bases and J by 6 bases, leaving 12 bases between them. The CDR3 DNA follows: TGTGCCAGTTGGGGAATGAAGGCCAACGTCCTGACTTTC. Translation: CASWGMKANVLTF.

This chain joins TRBV5-1 and TRBJ2-1, with D maybe TRBD2 (6 bases). Trimming shortened V by 0 bases and J by 13 bases, and 11 bases separated the two germline ends. Germline V gene sequence: CDR1 SGHRS, CDR2 YFSETQ. The CDR3 length is 12 residues. CDR3 loop: CASSLDGTFQFF. CDR3 nucleotides: TGCGCCAGCAGCTTGGACGGGACTTTTCAGTTCTTC.

The DNA of the CDR3 is TGTGCCAGCAGCTTAACGGGGCCCAATTCACCCCTCCACTTT. This codes for CASSLTGPNSPLHF. The chain joins TRBV7-6 to TRBJ1-6; tentatively, D is TRBD1 (5 bases). V shed 2 bases and J shed 7 bases, with 9 bases lying between them. CDR1 is SGHVS and CDR2 is FNYEAQ in the germline V gene. This CDR3 is built from 14 residues.

V usage is TRBV5-6 and J usage is TRBJ2-5; D is possibly TRBD2 (7 bases). Germline CDR1 SGHDT, CDR2 YYEEEE. Deletions cut 4 bases from V and 5 bases from J, with 21 bases between. This CDR3 region has 16 residues. The CDR3 DNA reads as TGTGCCAGCAGCATAGGTGGGGGGGGCCTAAGGGAGACCCAGTACTTC. Translated: CASSIGGGGLRETQYF.